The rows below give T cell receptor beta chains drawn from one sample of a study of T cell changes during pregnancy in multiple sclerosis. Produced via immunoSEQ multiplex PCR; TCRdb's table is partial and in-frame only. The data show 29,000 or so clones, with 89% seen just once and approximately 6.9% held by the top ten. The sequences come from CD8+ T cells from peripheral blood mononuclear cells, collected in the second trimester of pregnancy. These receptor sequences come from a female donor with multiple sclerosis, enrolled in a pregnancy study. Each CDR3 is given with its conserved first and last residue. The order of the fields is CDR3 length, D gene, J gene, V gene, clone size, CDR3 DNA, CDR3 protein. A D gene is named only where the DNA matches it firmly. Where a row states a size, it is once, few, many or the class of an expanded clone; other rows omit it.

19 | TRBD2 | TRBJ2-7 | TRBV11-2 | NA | TGTGCCAGCAGTACGATTGGCCCCGGAGGGATAGCGGGCGAATACGAGCAGTACTTC | CASSTIGPGGIAGEYEQYF
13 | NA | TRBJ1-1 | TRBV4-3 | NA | TGCGCCAGCAGCCAAGCCAGGGGCACTGAAGCTTTCTTT | CASSQARGTEAFF
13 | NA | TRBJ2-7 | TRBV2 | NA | TGTGCCAGCAGTGGGCGCGGAAGATACGAGCAGTACTTC | CASSGRGRYEQYF
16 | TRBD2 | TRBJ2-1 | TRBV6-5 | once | TGTGCCAGCAGTTACTCGGGACTAGCGGGTTACAATGAGCAGTTCTTC | CASSYSGLAGYNEQFF
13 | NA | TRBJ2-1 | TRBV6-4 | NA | TGTGCCACCTCCCCAAGAGGGGGAAACGAGCAGTTCTTC | CATSPRGGNEQFF
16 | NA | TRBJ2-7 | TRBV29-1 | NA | TGCAGCGTTGAGGCCGTGGCGGGCCCAAGCTCCTACGAGCAGTACTTC | CSVEAVAGPSSYEQYF
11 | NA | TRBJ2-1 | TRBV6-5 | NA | TGTGCCAGCGGCTCCGGGAATGAGCAGTTCTTC | CASGSGNEQFF
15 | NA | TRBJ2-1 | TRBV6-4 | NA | TGTGCCAGCAGGCCCGAAGGGGGGGATTACAATGAGCAGTTCTTC | CASRPEGGDYNEQFF
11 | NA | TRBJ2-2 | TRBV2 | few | TGTGCCAGCAGAGGGACAGGGGAGCTGTTTTTT | CASRGTGELFF
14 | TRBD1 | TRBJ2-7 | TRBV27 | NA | TGTGCCAGCAGCCCGGGACAGGTGTCCTACGAGCAGTACTTC | CASSPGQVSYEQYF
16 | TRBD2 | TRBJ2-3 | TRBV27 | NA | TGTGCCAGCAGAGTAGGCGGGAGAGGTGGGACAGATACGCAGTATTTT | CASRVGGRGGTDTQYF
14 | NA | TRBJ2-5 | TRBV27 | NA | TGTGCCAGCAGTTTAGGGCAGAACCAAGAGACCCAGTACTTC | CASSLGQNQETQYF
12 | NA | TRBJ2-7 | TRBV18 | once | TGTGCCAGCTCACCGACAGCTTACGAGCAGTACTTC | CASSPTAYEQYF
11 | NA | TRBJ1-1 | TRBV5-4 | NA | TGTGCCAGCAGCATAAACACTGAAGCTTTCTTT | CASSINTEAFF